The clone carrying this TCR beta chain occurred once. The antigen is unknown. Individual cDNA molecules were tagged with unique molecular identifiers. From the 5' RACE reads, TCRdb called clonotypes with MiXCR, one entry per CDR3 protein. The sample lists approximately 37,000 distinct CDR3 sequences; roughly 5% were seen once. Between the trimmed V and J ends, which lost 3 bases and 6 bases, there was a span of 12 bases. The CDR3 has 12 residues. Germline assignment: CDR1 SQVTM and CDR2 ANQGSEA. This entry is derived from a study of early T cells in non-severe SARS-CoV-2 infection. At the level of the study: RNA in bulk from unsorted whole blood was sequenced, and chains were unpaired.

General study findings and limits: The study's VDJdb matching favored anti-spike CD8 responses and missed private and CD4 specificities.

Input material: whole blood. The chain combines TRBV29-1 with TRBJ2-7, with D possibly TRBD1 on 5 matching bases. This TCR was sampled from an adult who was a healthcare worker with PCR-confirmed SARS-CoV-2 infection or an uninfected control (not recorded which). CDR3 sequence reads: CSVEVAQGEQYF. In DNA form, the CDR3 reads TGCAGCGTTGAGGTTGCGCAGGGCGAGCAGTACTTC.